This entry lists 22 T cell receptor beta chains sequenced from one sample in a study of T cells in Graves' hyperthyroidism and ophthalmopathy. Amplification targeted TCR beta CDR3 regions from RNA transcripts. HTBI primers drove first-round RT-PCR of the TCR CDR3. TCRdb independently ran MiXCR on the multiplex PCR reads; one entry per CDR3 protein. Of some 800,000 distinct CDR3 sequences detected, about two fifths appear once; the ten largest clones hold more than 7%. Sequenced: blood. The receptors shown here come from a man younger than 35 with Graves' hyperthyroidism.

The chain is built from TRBV9 and TRBJ1-1, with no clear D. Germline loops: CDR1 SGDLS, CDR2 YYNGEE. This CDR3 has 15 amino acids. The V end was cut by 4 bases, the J end by 0 bases, with 13 bases between. The CDR3 nucleotides read TGTGCCAGCAGCCAAGATGGAGAAGTGAACACTGAAGCTTTCTTT. Encoded protein: CASSQDGEVNTEAFF.

Comment on this clonotype: A read error may produce the germline difference seen at one junction end. V gene TRBV11-2 combines with J gene TRBJ2-2; D is unclear. This CDR3 has 15 residues. The germline CDR1 and CDR2 sequences are SGHAT and FQNNGV. DNA of the CDR3: TGCGCCAGCAGCCAAGTTGAAGAAGACACCGGGGAGCTGTTTTTT. It specifies CASSQVEEDTGELFF.

This CDR3 is CAWTTPGGGTEAFF. The CDR3 DNA reads TGTGCCTGGACCACGCCAGGGGGTGGCACTGAAGCTTTCTTT. V gene TRBV30 combines with J gene TRBJ1-1; 7 bases line up with TRBD1. Trimming at V came to 4 bases and at J to 4 bases, leaving 9 bases not matched to a gene. Germline-derived CDR1 and CDR2 are GTSNPN and SVGIG (reference sequence). The CDR3 is made up of 14 amino acids.

The chain employs TRBV7-3 and TRBJ1-2; D gene ambiguous. The germline V gene has CDR1 SGHTA and CDR2 FQGTGA. The CDR3 consists of 13 residues. Trimming took 3 bases from V and 6 from J, leaving 11 bases between them. The CDR3 sequence: CASSFGIGHGYTF. CDR3 nucleotides: TGTGCCAGCAGCTTCGGGATAGGCCATGGCTACACCTTC. The full variable domain, in which reference TRBV7-3 and TRBJ1-2 provide the parts outside the CDR3, is GAGVSQTPSNKVTEKGKYVELRCDPISGHTALYWYRQSLGQGPEFLIYFQGTGAADDSGLPNDRFFAVRPEGSVSTLKIQRTERGDSAVYLCASSFGIGHGYTFGSGTRLTVV.

The table lists this clonotype with many counts. The chain joins TRBV6-1 to TRBJ1-5; TRBD1 might be the D (5 bases). Trimming cost V 4 bases and J 0 bases, with 10 bases left between them. Germline lookup yields CDR1 MNHNS and CDR2 SASEGT. The CDR3 runs to 15 residues. CDR3 in DNA: TGTGCCAGCAGTGCGGGCAGGGTTAGCAATCAGCCCCAGCATTTT. Translating it yields CASSAGRVSNQPQHF.

The chain employs TRBV14 and TRBJ1-1; D may be TRBD1 (5 bases). Trimming cost V 3 bases and J 3 bases, with 20 bases left between them. Germline values: CDR1 SGHDN, CDR2 FVKESK. This CDR3 region has 17 residues. The chain's CDR3 is CASSHPTKGRGDTEAFF. CDR3 bases: TGTGCCAGCAGCCATCCTACAAAGGGGAGGGGAGACACTGAAGCTTTCTTT.

There are a few counts of this clonotype. V usage is TRBV5-1 and J usage is TRBJ2-7, with TRBD2 identical over 9 bases. This CDR3 contains 16 residues. With V trimmed by 5 bases and J by 3 bases, 12 bases remained unmatched. Germline V gene sequence: CDR1 SGHRS, CDR2 YFSETQ. The CDR3 coding sequence is TGCGCCAGCAGTCGCGGGGGAGCGGGGGGATTCTACGAGCAGTACTTC. Its translation is CASSRGGAGGFYEQYF.

The rearrangement uses TRBV12-3 or TRBV12-4 and TRBJ1-2; a weak D match, TRBD1 (5 bases). Between the trimmed V and J ends, which lost 7 bases and 7 bases, there was a span of 16 bases. CDR3 length: 13 residues. The CDR3 nucleotides are TGTGCCAGCACCACCGGACAACTTAGTGGCTACACCTTC. Translated, it gives CASTTGQLSGYTF.

This clonotype has a handful of counts. This sequence joins TRBV6-5 and TRBJ1-5; no reliable D call. V was cut by 5 bases and J by 3 bases, with 11 bases left in between. Germline V gene lookup returns CDR1 MNHEY and CDR2 SVGAGI. There are 14 residues in the CDR3. CDR3 region: CASSPSRLNQPQHF. In DNA form, the CDR3 reads TGTGCCAGCAGTCCCAGTCGGCTCAATCAGCCCCAGCATTTT.

In its sample, this clonotype was seen a few times. A much larger clone lies a single base off, so this may be a read error. This chain connects TRBV6-1 to TRBJ2-7; D call uncertain. The CDR3 length is 12 residues. V lost 3 bases and J lost 5, with 8 bases in between. Germline-derived CDR1 and CDR2 are MNHNS and SASEGT. The CDR3 nucleotides read TGTGCCAGCAGTGACGAGAGCGACGAGCAGTACTTC. Protein product: CASSDESDEQYF.

The J gene is TRBJ2-7, the V gene TRBV19; 8 bases are shared with TRBD2. Germline V gene sequence: CDR1 LNHDA, CDR2 SQIVND (reference sequence). With V trimmed by 5 bases and J by 7 bases, 13 bases remained unmatched. The CDR3 spans 15 residues. In DNA form, the CDR3 reads TGTGCCAGTAGTCGATCTAGCGGGTCCCTAATTGAGCAGTACTTC. It encodes CASSRSSGSLIEQYF.

A remark on this clonotype: Mismatch with germline at one junction end may stem from a read error. The chain recombines TRBV7-2 with TRBJ1-1; D call uncertain. From germline, CDR1 is SGHTA and CDR2 FQGNSA. This CDR3 comprises 13 residues. The CDR3, as DNA: TGTGCCAGCAGCCGGGGATTGAACACTGAAACTTTCTTT. Translating it yields CASSRGLNTETFF.

The genes are TRBV7-2 and TRBJ2-5, with D unclear. The germline CDR1 and CDR2 sequences are SGHTA and FQGNSA. This CDR3 has 15 residues. Trimming took off 3 bases at V and 2 bases at J, with 13 bases between the two ends. This CDR3 is CASSFTGSSQETQYF. The CDR3 coding sequence is TGTGCCAGCAGCTTTACCGGCAGCTCTCAAGAGACCCAGTACTTC.

The CDR3 DNA is TGTGCCAGCAGTGAAGTTGGAAGATCACCCCAGCATTTT. This gives the protein CASSEVGRSPQHF. The rearrangement links TRBV2 to TRBJ1-5; no firm D call. V gave up 1 base and J gave up 10 bases, with 11 bases separating them. Germline V gene sequence: CDR1 SNHLY, CDR2 FYNNEI. The CDR3 has 13 residues.

Concerning this clonotype: A read error may account for a junction end that differs from germline. This chain's CDR3 is CAGSSPGQGARVTEAFF. The CDR3 bases are TGTGCCGGCAGCTCTCCGGGACAGGGGGCGCGGGTCACTGAAGCTTTCTTT. The genes are TRBV7-9 and TRBJ1-1; the match to TRBD1 covers 12 bases. This CDR3 spans 17 amino acids. The germline CDR1 and CDR2 sequences are SEHNR and FQNEAQ (reference sequence).

This clonotype was seen only a few times. The genes are TRBV5-1 and TRBJ1-2; unclear D gene. With 4 bases removed from V and 0 bases from J, the gap between germline ends came to 16 bases. CDR1 SGHRS and CDR2 YFSETQ come from the germline V gene. The length of the CDR3 is 16 residues. As DNA, the CDR3 is TGCGCCAGCAGCCCATTCGGACGGACTTCTAACTATGGCTACACCTTC. Amino acid sequence: CASSPFGRTSNYGYTF.

The rearrangement uses TRBV9 and TRBJ2-7; 8 bases are a match to TRBD1. The junction had 8 bases not matched to a gene; V was cut back by 0 bases and J by 6 bases. Germline V gene data show CDR1 as SGDLS and CDR2 as YYNGEE. The CDR3 totals 15 residues. The CDR3 region is CASSVGSRGLAEQYF. The CDR3, as DNA: TGTGCCAGCAGCGTAGGGTCCAGGGGGCTGGCCGAGCAGTACTTC.

This clonotype was seen ten or more times. The chain couples TRBV24-1 to TRBJ2-2; D gene unclear. The CDR3 runs 12 residues. Germline V gene data show CDR1 as KGHDR and CDR2 as SFDVKD. V was cut by 8 bases and J by 1 base, with 4 bases left in between. CDR3 in amino acids: CATIGNTGELFF. In nucleotides, the CDR3 is TGTGCCACCATCGGGAACACCGGGGAGCTGTTTTTT.

There are many counts of this clonotype. The chain has TRBV11-3 and TRBJ1-5; D is unclear. The CDR3 runs to 14 residues. V lost 5 bases and J lost 0, with 8 bases in between. Germline lookup yields CDR1 SGHNT and CDR2 YENEEA. This CDR3 reads CASSRTSSNQPQHF. The CDR3 nucleotides read TGTGCCAGCAGCCGAACGAGTAGCAATCAGCCCCAGCATTTT.

The CDR3 reads CASSLGSSTRTGELFF. The CDR3 DNA follows: TGTGCCAGCAGCTTAGGATCAAGTACTCGCACCGGGGAGCTGTTTTTT. This sequence joins TRBV7-2 and TRBJ2-2, with D uncertain. This CDR3 contains 16 residues. V dropped 1 base and J dropped 4 bases, with 13 bases sitting between them. CDR1 is SGHTA and CDR2 is FQGNSA in the germline V gene.

This clonotype has at least ten counts. V gene TRBV9 combines with J gene TRBJ2-5; D is unclear. Germline values: CDR1 SGDLS, CDR2 YYNGEE. V dropped 2 bases and J dropped 0 bases, with 11 bases sitting between them. This CDR3 is 15 amino acids long. The CDR3 protein is CASSVVGSDQETQYF. CDR3 DNA: TGTGCCAGCAGCGTGGTAGGAAGCGACCAAGAGACCCAGTACTTC.

Many counts were recorded for this clonotype. The J gene is TRBJ2-7, the V gene TRBV11-1, with a weak D call TRBD2 (6 bases). Germline lookup yields CDR1 SGHAT and CDR2 FQDESV (reference sequence). V lost 5 bases and J 2 bases, leaving 16 bases between the germline ends. The CDR3 totals 15 residues. The CDR3 nucleotides read TGTGCCAGCAGCCCACGGGCGGGGCTAGCCTACGAGCAGTACTTC. Translating gives CASSPRAGLAYEQYF.